This TCR beta chain was identified during a study of shared clonotypes between healthy human individuals. Study background: The plates for each donor numbered three CD4 naive, three CD4 memory, two CD8 naive and one CD8 memory.

Study-level points and caveats: Generation probability values for non-shared clonotypes were lower than those for clonotypes shared by all four donors.

A remark on this clone: Its antigen is currently unknown.

Both subsets, CD45RA+ naive and CD45RA-negative memory, were split from the CD4+ cells. This CDR3 contains 18 residues. CDR1 is SGHRS and CDR2 is YFSETQ in the germline V gene. Trimming removed 3 bases from V and 0 bases from J; junction bases left unmatched: 11. In the original processing: Junction-only sequences without quality scores came from ImmunoSEQ, so filtering differed. Assay: immunoSEQ multiplex PCR; the TCRdb copy retains only in-frame clones and omits some. The V and J calls and clone size were taken over from that table, and D and trimming were inferred from the DNA. The data contain 2 million to 3 million clones, more than 85% of them seen just once; the ten biggest clones take up 0.36%.

This sequence originates from a young man in good health. Some clones in this sample may be carry-over from other donors' samples. The chain combines TRBV5-1 with TRBJ1-4, with 7 nucleotides matching TRBD1. Input material: naive CD4+ T cells from PBMCs. Regarding subset: CD45RA+ positively selected. The CDR3 loop is CASSYIPGQLTTNEKLFF. The CDR3 DNA sequence: TGCGCCAGCAGCTACATACCGGGACAGCTAACAACTAATGAAAAACTGTTTTTT. Full variable domain (remainder filled in from reference TRBV5-1 and TRBJ1-4): KAGVTQTPRYLIKTRGQQVTLSCSPISGHRSVSWYQQTPGQGLQFLFEYFSETQRNKGNFPGRFSGRQFSNSRSEMNVSTLELGDSALYLCASSYIPGQLTTNEKLFFGSGTQLSVL.